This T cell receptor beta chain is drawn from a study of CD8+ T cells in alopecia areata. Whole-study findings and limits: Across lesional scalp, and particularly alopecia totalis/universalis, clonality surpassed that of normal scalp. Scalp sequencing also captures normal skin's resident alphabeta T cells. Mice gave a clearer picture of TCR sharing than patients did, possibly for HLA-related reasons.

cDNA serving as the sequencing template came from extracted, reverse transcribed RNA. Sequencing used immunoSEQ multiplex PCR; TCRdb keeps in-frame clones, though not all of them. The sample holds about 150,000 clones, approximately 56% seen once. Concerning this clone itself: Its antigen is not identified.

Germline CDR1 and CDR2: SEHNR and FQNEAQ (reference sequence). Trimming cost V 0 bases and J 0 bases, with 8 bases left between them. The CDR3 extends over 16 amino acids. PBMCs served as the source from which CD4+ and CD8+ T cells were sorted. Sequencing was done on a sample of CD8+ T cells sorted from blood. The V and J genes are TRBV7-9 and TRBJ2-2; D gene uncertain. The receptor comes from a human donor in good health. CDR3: CASSLAGMANTGELFF. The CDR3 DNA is TGTGCCAGCAGCTTAGCTGGGATGGCGAACACCGGGGAGCTGTTTTTT.